Shown below are 10 T cell receptor beta chains from a single sample sequenced in a study of cytomegalovirus exposure and HLA in healthy donors. A multiplex PCR was run with 60 Vbeta primers and 13 Jbeta primers. Measured with immunoSEQ multiplex PCR; TCRdb has only the in-frame clones, and not every one. The sample shows approximately 170,000 clones, around 75% of them seen only once. Sequencing was carried out using PBMCs. These receptors originate from a human donor in good health.

This clone was detected a few times. V gene TRBV5-4 combines with J gene TRBJ1-1; TRBD1 agrees at 9 bases. The CDR3 runs to 14 residues. Germline values: CDR1 SGHNT, CDR2 YYREEE (reference sequence). V gave up 5 bases and J gave up 4 bases; unmatched junction bases: 6. For the CDR3, the DNA is TGTGCCAGCAGTCTACAGGGGGCGAGCACTGAAGCTTTCTTT. The encoded protein is CASSLQGASTEAFF.

J is TRBJ2-7 and V is TRBV4-1, with no clear D. This CDR3 region has 14 residues. In germline, CDR1 is MGHRA, CDR2 YSYEKL. The V and J ends lost 1 base and 4 bases respectively, with 11 bases between them. The CDR3 nucleotides are TGCGCCAGCAGCCAAGGGGCAGGAAAATACGAGCAGTACTTC. This codes for CASSQGAGKYEQYF.

This clone was seen just once. The chain joins TRBV2 to TRBJ2-6, with TRBD1 as a possible D gene (6 bases). The CDR3 runs to 16 residues. CDR1 is SNHLY and CDR2 is FYNNEI in the germline V gene. The ends were cut back, 2 bases at V and 2 bases at J, with 10 bases in the middle. CDR3 in amino acids: CASSEPRGTGANVLTF. The CDR3 DNA is TGTGCCAGCAGTGAACCCAGGGGAACTGGGGCCAACGTCCTGACTTTC.

A remark on this clone: Distinct nucleotide sequences in the sample also encode this CDR3. The DNA for the CDR3 is TGTGCCAGCAGTGAGGACATACCTAACACTGAAGCTTTCTTT. As protein: CASSEDIPNTEAFF. The chain has TRBV2 and TRBJ1-1; maybe TRBD1 (5 bases). Germline CDR1 reads SNHLY; CDR2 reads FYNNEI. Deletions cut 3 bases from V and 2 bases from J, with 10 bases between. The CDR3 runs to 14 residues.

The V gene is TRBV2, the J gene TRBJ2-3; tentatively, D is TRBD1 (6 bases). CDR3 size: 17 residues. Germline V gene sequence: CDR1 SNHLY, CDR2 FYNNEI. V was clipped by 4 bases and J by 4 bases, with 21 bases between them. The CDR3 protein is CASSVDSLRNRADTQYF. In DNA, the CDR3 is TGTGCCAGCAGTGTGGACAGTCTCCGTAACAGGGCAGATACGCAGTATTTT.

Comment on this clone: The same CDR3 is also encoded by other DNA sequences in this sample. The chain has TRBV6-5 and TRBJ1-4; the D is unclear. The germline gives CDR1 MNHEY, CDR2 SVGAGI. Trimming shortened V by 0 bases and J by 4 bases, and 9 bases separated the two germline ends. This CDR3 comprises 15 residues. The chain's CDR3 is CASSYSTGINEKLFF. The CDR3 region has the DNA TGTGCCAGCAGTTACTCGACGGGGATTAATGAAAAACTGTTTTTT.

The gene calls are TRBV9 and TRBJ1-2; possible D gene TRBD1, 5 bases. Germline V gene lookup returns CDR1 SGDLS and CDR2 YYNGEE. Trimming took 3 bases from V and 5 from J, leaving 20 bases between them. This CDR3 region has 16 residues. CDR3 sequence: CASSASGAGFEYGYTF. As DNA, the CDR3 is TGTGCCAGCAGCGCTAGCGGGGCCGGGTTTGAGTATGGCTACACCTTC.

The chain couples TRBV7-9 to TRBJ2-7; weak D call: TRBD2 (5 bases). The CDR3 has 11 residues. Trimming took off 4 bases at V and 9 bases at J, with 10 bases between the two ends. The germline CDR1 and CDR2 sequences are SEHNR and FQNEAQ (reference sequence). CDR3 sequence reads: CASSSVRGQYF. The DNA for the CDR3 is TGTGCCAGCAGCTCGGTCCGGGGGCAGTACTTC.

V and J are TRBV5-4 and TRBJ1-2; D unresolved. The germline gives CDR1 SGHNT, CDR2 YYREEE (reference sequence). There are 14 residues in the CDR3. V was clipped by 0 bases and J by 7 bases, with 13 bases between them. The CDR3 nucleotides are TGTGCCAGCAGCTTGGTCGCAGTGGGCACTGGCTACACCTTC. Translating it yields CASSLVAVGTGYTF. The full variable domain, in which reference TRBV5-4 and TRBJ1-2 provide the parts outside the CDR3, is ETGVTQSPTHLIKTRGQQVTLRCSSQSGHNTVSWYQQALGQGPQFIFQYYREEENGRGNFPPRFSGLQFPNYSSELNVNALELDDSALYLCASSLVAVGTGYTFGSGTRLTVV.

CDR3 in amino acids: CASTPGDRAGYTF. CDR3 DNA sequence: TGTGCCAGCACCCCCGGGGACAGGGCTGGCTACACCTTC. The gene calls are TRBV7-2 and TRBJ1-2, with TRBD1 identical over 9 bases. The germline CDR1 and CDR2 sequences are SGHTA and FQGNSA. The CDR3 has 13 residues. The J segment lost 7 bases and the V segment lost 7 bases, leaving 7 bases of the junction unmatched.